This T cell receptor (beta chain) was sequenced for a study of cytomegalovirus exposure and HLA in healthy donors. Both 60 Vbeta primers and 13 Jbeta primers went into the PCR. The method was immunoSEQ multiplex PCR; TCRdb's version includes in-frame clones alone and lacks a portion of them. This table holds 100,000 to 150,000 clones. V lost 2 bases and J 0 bases, leaving 13 bases between the germline ends. Per the germline V gene, CDR1 is SGHNT and CDR2 is YENEEA. This CDR3 has 16 amino acids. Sequenced input: PBMCs. This TCR derives from a woman aged 40-49 years in good health and CMV-seronegative. This chain uses TRBV11-3 with TRBJ1-1, with D uncertain. CDR3 region: CASSLIQSTMNTEAFF. CDR3 in DNA: TGTGCCAGCAGCTTAATTCAGTCCACCATGAACACTGAAGCTTTCTTT.